This T cell receptor (beta chain) was captured in a study of cytomegalovirus exposure and HLA in healthy donors. Study-wide points: Investigators reported 164 TCR beta chains as tied to cytomegalovirus.

Amplification used 60 Vbeta primers and 13 Jbeta primers. TCRdb's table, derived via immunoSEQ multiplex PCR, lists solely in-frame clones and lacks some. This sample yields roughly 130,000 clones, of which more than 60% are seen a single time; around 1.9% belongs to the top ten. Details on this clone: The target antigen is unknown.

The sample consisted of PBMCs. The receptor was isolated from a woman between 40 and 55 years old in good health and CMV-seronegative.

CDR3 loop: CASSQEGLAGGGLLEQYF. CDR3 nucleotide sequence: TGCGCCAGCAGCCAAGAAGGGTTAGCGGGGGGAGGATTACTCGAGCAGTACTTC. The chain recombines TRBV4-1 with TRBJ2-7; 10 bases are shared with TRBD2. The CDR3 contains 18 residues. The junction had 14 bases not matched to a gene; V was cut back by 0 bases and J by 6 bases. Germline-derived CDR1 and CDR2 are MGHRA and YSYEKL.